The 2 T cell receptor beta chains listed next were all sequenced from one sample in a study of Graves' ophthalmopathy and Graves' hyperthyroidism. RNA transcripts served as template for amplifying TCR beta CDR3 sequences. The authors performed first-round RT-PCR with HTBI primers and then a second-round multiplex PCR. TCRdb redid the calling of the multiplex PCR reads with MiXCR, one entry per CDR3 protein. The data hold hundreds of thousands of distinct CDR3 sequences, with 22% observed a single time. Material for sequencing was peripheral blood. Every receptor here comes from a woman under 30 with stable Graves' hyperthyroidism. Some clones in this sample may be carry-over from other donors' samples.

With respect to this clonotype: It is unclear where the CDR3 begins or ends on the DNA, so no DNA is shown, and the CDR3 is as TCRdb lists it. The V call is TRBV7-2, the J call TRBJ2-4. The germline V gene has CDR1 SGHTA and CDR2 FQGNSA. The CDR3 numbers 15 amino acids, ends counted. The CDR3 loop reads CASSWGVGAKNIKYF.

This clonotype was seen more than once but under ten times. The J gene is TRBJ2-4, the V gene TRBV6-2 or TRBV6-3; the D call may be TRBD1 or TRBD2 (6 bases each). The CDR3 has 17 residues. Trimming took off 5 bases at V and 2 bases at J, with 19 bases between the two ends. In germline, CDR1 is MNHEY, CDR2 SVGEGT. The chain's CDR3 is CASSPRTGAGTKNIQYF. For the CDR3, the DNA is TGTGCCAGCAGTCCTCGTACGGGGGCGGGGACCAAAAACATTCAGTACTTC.